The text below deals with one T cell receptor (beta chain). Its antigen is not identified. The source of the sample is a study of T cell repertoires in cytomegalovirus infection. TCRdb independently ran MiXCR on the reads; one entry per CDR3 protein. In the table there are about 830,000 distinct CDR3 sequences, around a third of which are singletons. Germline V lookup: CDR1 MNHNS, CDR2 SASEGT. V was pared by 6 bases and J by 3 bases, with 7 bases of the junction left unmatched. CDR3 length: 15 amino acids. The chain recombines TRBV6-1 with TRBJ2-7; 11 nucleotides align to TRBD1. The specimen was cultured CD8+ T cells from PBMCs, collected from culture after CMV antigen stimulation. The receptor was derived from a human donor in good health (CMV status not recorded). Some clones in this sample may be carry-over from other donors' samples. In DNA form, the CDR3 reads TGTGCCAGCAGGGACGAGGACAGGGGGCTCTACGAGCAGTACTTC. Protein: CASRDEDRGLYEQYF.